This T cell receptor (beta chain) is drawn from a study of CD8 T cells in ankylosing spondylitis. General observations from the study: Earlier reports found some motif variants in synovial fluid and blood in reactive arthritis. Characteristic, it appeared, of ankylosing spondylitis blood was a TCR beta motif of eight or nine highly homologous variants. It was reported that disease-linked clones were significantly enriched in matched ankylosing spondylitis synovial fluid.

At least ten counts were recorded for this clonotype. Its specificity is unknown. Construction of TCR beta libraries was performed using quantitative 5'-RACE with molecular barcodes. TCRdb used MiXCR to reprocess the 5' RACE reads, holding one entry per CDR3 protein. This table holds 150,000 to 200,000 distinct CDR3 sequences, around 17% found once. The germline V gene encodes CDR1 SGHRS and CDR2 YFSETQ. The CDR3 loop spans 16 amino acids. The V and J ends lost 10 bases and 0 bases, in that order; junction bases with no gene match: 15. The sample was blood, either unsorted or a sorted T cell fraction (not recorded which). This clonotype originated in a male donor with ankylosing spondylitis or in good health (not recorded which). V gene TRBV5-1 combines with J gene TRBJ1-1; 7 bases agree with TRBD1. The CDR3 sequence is CASVPGTELMNTEAFF. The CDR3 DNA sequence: TGCGCCTCAGTCCCCGGGACAGAGCTCATGAACACTGAAGCTTTCTTT.